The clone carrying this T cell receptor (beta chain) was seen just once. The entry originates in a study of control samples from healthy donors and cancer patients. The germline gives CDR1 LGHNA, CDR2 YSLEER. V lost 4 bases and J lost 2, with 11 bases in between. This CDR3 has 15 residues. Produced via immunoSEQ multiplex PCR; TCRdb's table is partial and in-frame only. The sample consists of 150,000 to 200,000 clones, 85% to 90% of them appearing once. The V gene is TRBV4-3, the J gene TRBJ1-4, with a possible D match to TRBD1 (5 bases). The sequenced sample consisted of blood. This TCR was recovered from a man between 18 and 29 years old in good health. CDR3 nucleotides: TGCGCCAGCAGCCCCGAGGGGACTACTAATGAAAAACTGTTTTTT. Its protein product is CASSPEGTTNEKLFF.